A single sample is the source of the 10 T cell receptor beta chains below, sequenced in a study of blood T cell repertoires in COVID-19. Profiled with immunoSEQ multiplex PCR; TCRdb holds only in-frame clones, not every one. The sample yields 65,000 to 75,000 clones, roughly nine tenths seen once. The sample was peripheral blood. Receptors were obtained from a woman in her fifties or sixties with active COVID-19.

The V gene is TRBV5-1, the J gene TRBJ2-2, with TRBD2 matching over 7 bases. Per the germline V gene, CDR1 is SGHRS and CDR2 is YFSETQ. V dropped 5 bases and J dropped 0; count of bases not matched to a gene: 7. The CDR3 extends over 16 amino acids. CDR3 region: CASRPWTRANTGELFF. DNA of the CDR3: TGCGCCAGCAGACCATGGACTAGAGCGAACACCGGGGAGCTGTTTTTT.

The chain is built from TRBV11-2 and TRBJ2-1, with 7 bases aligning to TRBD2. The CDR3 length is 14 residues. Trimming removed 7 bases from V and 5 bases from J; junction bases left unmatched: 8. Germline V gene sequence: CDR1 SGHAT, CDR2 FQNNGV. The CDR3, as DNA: TGTGCCAGCACCATAGGGGACTACAACAATGAGCAGTTCTTC. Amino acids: CASTIGDYNNEQFF.

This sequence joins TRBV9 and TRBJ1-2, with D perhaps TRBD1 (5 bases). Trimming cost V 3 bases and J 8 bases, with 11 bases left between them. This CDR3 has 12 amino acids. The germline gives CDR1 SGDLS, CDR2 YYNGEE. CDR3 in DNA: TGTGCCAGCAGCGCGACAGTGGGCGGCTACACCTTC. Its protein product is CASSATVGGYTF.

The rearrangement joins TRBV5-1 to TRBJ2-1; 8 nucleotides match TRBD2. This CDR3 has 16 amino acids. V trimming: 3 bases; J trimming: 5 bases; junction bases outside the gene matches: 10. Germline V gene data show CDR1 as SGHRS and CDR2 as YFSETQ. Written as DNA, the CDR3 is TGCGCCAGCAGCTCGACTAGCGACAAAACTAACAATGAGCAGTTCTTC. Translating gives CASSSTSDKTNNEQFF.

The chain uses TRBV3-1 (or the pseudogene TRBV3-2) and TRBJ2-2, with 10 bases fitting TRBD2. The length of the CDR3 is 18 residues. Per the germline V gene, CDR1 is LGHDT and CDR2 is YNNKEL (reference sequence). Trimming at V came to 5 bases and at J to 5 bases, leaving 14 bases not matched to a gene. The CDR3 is CASSFSYEREGRTGELFF. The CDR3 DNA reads TGTGCCAGCAGCTTCAGTTACGAGCGGGAGGGAAGGACCGGGGAGCTGTTTTTT.

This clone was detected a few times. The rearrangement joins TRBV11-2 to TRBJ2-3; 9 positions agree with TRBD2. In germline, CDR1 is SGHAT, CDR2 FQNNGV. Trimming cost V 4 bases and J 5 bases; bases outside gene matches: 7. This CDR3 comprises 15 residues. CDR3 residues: CASSSLAGGQDTQYF. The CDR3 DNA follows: TGTGCCAGCAGCTCCCTCGCGGGAGGGCAAGATACGCAGTATTTT.

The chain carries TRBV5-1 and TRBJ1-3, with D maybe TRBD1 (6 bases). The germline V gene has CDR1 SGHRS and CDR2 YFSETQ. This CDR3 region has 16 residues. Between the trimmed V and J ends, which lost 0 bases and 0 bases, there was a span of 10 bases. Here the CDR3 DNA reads TGCGCCAGCAGCTTGGAGACAGGACTCTCTGGAAACACCATATATTTT. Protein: CASSLETGLSGNTIYF. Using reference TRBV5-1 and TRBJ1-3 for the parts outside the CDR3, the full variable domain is KAGVTQTPRYLIKTRGQQVTLSCSPISGHRSVSWYQQTPGQGLQFLFEYFSETQRNKGNFPGRFSGRQFSNSRSEMNVSTLELGDSALYLCASSLETGLSGNTIYFGEGSWLTVV.

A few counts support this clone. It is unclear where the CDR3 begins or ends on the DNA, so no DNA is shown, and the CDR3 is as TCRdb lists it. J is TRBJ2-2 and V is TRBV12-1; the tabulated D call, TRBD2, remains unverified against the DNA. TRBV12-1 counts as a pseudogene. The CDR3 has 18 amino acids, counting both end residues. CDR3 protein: CASSANLAVAGGTGELFF.

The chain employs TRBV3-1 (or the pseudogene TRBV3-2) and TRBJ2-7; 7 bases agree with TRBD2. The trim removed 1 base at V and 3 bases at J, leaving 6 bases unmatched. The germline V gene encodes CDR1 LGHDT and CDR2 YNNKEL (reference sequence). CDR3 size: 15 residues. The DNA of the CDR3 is TGTGCCAGCAGCCAAGTTGTCGCGGGAGTCTACGAGCAGTACTTC. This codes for CASSQVVAGVYEQYF.

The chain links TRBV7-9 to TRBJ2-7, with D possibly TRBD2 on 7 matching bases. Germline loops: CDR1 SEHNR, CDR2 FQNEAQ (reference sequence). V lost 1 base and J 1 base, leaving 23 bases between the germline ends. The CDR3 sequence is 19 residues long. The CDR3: CASSLEGGLPLRGSYEQYF. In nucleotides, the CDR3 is TGTGCCAGCAGCTTAGAGGGGGGGCTCCCCCTCCGGGGATCCTACGAGCAGTACTTC. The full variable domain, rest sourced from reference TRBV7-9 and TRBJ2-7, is DTGVSQNPRHKITKRGQNVTFRCDPISEHNRLYWYRQTLGQGPEFLTYFQNEAQLEKSRLLSDRFSAERPKGSFSTLEIQRTEQGDSAMYLCASSLEGGLPLRGSYEQYFGPGTRLTVT.